This T cell receptor beta chain was profiled in a study of blood T cell repertoires in COVID-19. Study as a whole: From the United States, Italy and Spain came samples of acute and convalescent COVID-19. PBMCs, B-cell-depleted T cells, or T cells provided the cDNA or gDNA that made up the material.

Per the original methods: Quantification of nucleated cells was approximated via reference gene primer amplification. Assay used: immunoSEQ multiplex PCR; TCRdb lists only in-frame clones, some missing. V and J calls and clone size are copied from that table; D and trimming were computed from the DNA. The sample has 25,000 or so clones; 65% to 90% are singletons. Material for sequencing was peripheral blood. The TCR originated in a man between 65 and 80 years old with active COVID-19.

The CDR3 is CASSRTGKAYEQYF. CDR3 nucleotide sequence: TGTGCCAGCTCACGAACAGGGAAAGCCTACGAGCAGTACTTC. V is TRBV18 and J is TRBJ2-7, with D maybe TRBD1 (6 bases). Germline CDR1 reads KGHSH; CDR2 reads LQKENI. The CDR3 consists of 14 residues. The germline V and J ends were trimmed by 4 bases and 2 bases, with 12 bases remaining between them.